The present entry profiles one T cell receptor beta chain with its context. Its cognate antigen has yet to be identified. One base away there is no much larger clone; base qualities are not given. TCRbeta CDR3 regions were amplified from genomic DNA using the immunoSEQ Assay, a bias-controlled multiplex PCR. The study's own analysis went as follows. Within the assay, amplification of reference gene primers was used to estimate how many nucleated cells each sample contained. To quantify the absolute abundance of each unique TCRbeta CDR3 rearrangement, sequence reads were collapsed and filtered. For each sample, productive Simpson clonality was calculated as the square root of Simpson's diversity index across productive rearrangements. Drawn from immuneACCESS, this table holds only the in-frame rearrangements with V and J called that TCRdb kept. Clones are partly lost; checked studies trace under half to an unresolved V gene and leave the rest unexplained. That table furnishes V, J and clone size, whereas the DNA furnished D and trimming. The sample yields around 70,000 clones; 80% to 90% were counted once. The ten top clones hold about 0.5% of the sample.

The sample belongs to a study of blood T cell repertoires in COVID-19 (dated by TCRdb to 2019 to 2021). Study-level background: Collaborator samples came from the United States, Italy and Spain and covered acute and convalescent phases of COVID-19. The repertoires were made available in a free public database intended to serve as a resource for research on the immune response to SARS-CoV-2. The prospective study material was composed of cDNA or gDNA derived from T cells, B-cell-depleted T cells, or PBMCs. The dataset comprised deeply sampled blood TCRbeta repertoires from subjects exposed to, actively infected with, or recovered from COVID-19. The sample metadata nearly always contained a de-identified subject ID, COVID-19 status, age in years and sex. Where HLA class I and class II types were available, the types were taken from metadata supplied by the sample provider, not from assay-based typing. The samples were drawn from two sources: the first 160 participants of the ongoing ImmuneRACE study, and some 1,300 subjects contributed by 6 global collaborators.

CDR3 length: 16 amino acids, cysteine to phenylalanine. Only the CDR3 DNA stays, 48 bases, in frame from base 1. CDR1 is given as SGDLS and CDR2 as YYNGEE, both from the germline V gene. Unmatched junction bases come to 8, with V trimmed by 0 bases and J by 6 bases. Collaborating institutions collected whole blood in K2EDTA tubes following their own protocols. For TCRbeta analysis, collaborators shipped samples as frozen whole blood, isolated PBMCs, or DNA extracted from either of those sample types. Points the paper makes about the study in general: The quantity of clinical and demographic metadata differed by source and by participant and was supplied without curation.

Sequencing was done on a sample of peripheral blood. This TCR came from a man between 60 and 75 years old with acute or convalescent COVID-19. The rearranged segments are TRBV9 and TRBJ2-7; the junction holds 11 bases that match TRBD2. The nucleotides are TGTGCCAGCAGCGTAGAACCTTCTAGCGGGGGGTTCGAGCAGTACTTC. This yields the protein CASSVEPSSGGFEQYF.